These 22 T cell receptor beta chains were sequenced from one sample in a study of T cell responses to AZD1222 COVID-19 vaccine (dated by TCRdb to the early 2020s). Libraries were made using the immunoSEQ multiplex PCR assay. Not all clones reach the TCRdb copy of this immuneACCESS table, which keeps in-frame sequences only. Checked studies attribute under half of the gap to unresolved V genes and leave the rest unexplained. The sample table lists 30,000 to 40,000 clones, about 84% of them with a count of one. Approximately 4% of the sample is held by the ten biggest clonotypes. Reading the label with the study, this specimen's time point is: about 28 days (+/-7) after the second vaccine dose. The sequences come from peripheral blood, collected 28 days after the second AZD1222 dose. These receptors were taken from an adult who received the AZD1222 COVID-19 vaccine.

The V gene is TRBV14, the J gene TRBJ2-1, with a weak D call TRBD2 (5 bases). The germline V gene has CDR1 SGHDN and CDR2 FVKESK. The CDR3 length is 17 residues. Trimming took off 1 base at V and 0 bases at J, with 13 bases between the two ends. DNA for the CDR3: TGTGCCAGCAGCCAAGGTCACGGAGGAAGCTCCTACAATGAGCAGTTCTTC. It is translated as CASSQGHGGSSYNEQFF.

The chain is built from TRBV18 and TRBJ1-5; D is uncertain. The CDR3 length is 13 residues. The V end was cut by 6 bases, the J end by 4 bases, with 10 bases between. Per germline, CDR1 KGHSH and CDR2 LQKENI. CDR3 protein: CASSPTRNQPQHF. The CDR3 DNA reads TGTGCCAGCTCCCCGACCCGAAATCAGCCCCAGCATTTT.

V is TRBV1 and J is TRBJ1-2; the table's TRBD1 call for D was not verified on the DNA. TRBV1 is given as a pseudogene. This CDR3 is built from 16 residues. The CDR3 sequence is CTSSQALGGQGFGYTF. Here the CDR3 DNA reads TGCACCAGCAGCCAAGCTCTCGGGGGACAGGGTTTTGGCTACACCTTC.

CDR3 loop: CASSQEAGQGAGGSNYGYTF. The CDR3 DNA reads as TGCGCCAGCAGCCAAGAGGCTGGGCAGGGGGCTGGGGGGAGCAACTATGGCTACACCTTC. This chain uses TRBV4-1 with TRBJ1-2, with 8 bases that match TRBD1. This CDR3 contains 20 residues. Per germline, CDR1 MGHRA and CDR2 YSYEKL. V trimming: 0 bases; J trimming: 2 bases; junction bases outside the gene matches: 17.

This clone has a single count. The chain has TRBV27 and TRBJ2-2; 8 bases are a match to TRBD1. CDR3 length: 16 residues. Trimming at V came to 4 bases and at J to 5 bases, leaving 9 bases not matched to a gene. Germline V gives CDR1 MNHEY, CDR2 SMNVEV (reference sequence). In DNA form, the CDR3 reads TGTGCCAGCAGTTCCCTCCAGGGGGCGTCAACCGGGGAGCTGTTTTTT. Protein product: CASSSLQGASTGELFF.

V is TRBV27 and J is TRBJ1-5, with TRBD1 matching over 11 bases. Germline V lookup: CDR1 MNHEY, CDR2 SMNVEV (reference sequence). J gave up 7 bases and V 5 bases, and 10 bases lay outside the gene matches. The length of the CDR3 is 16 residues. CDR3: CASSRRTGGAGQPQHF. CDR3 in DNA: TGTGCCAGCAGTCGAAGGACAGGGGGCGCCGGGCAGCCCCAGCATTTT.

V usage is TRBV11-2 and J usage is TRBJ2-7; D ambiguous. V lost 0 bases, J lost 3 bases, and 12 bases lay in between. This CDR3 has 15 amino acids. Germline values: CDR1 SGHAT, CDR2 FQNNGV. This chain's CDR3 is CASSLDLWGFYEQYV. CDR3 sequence (DNA): TGTGCCAGCAGCTTAGATTTGTGGGGATTCTACGAGCAGTACGTC.

Comments on this clone: Germline is not matched at one junction end, which may reflect a read error. The CDR3 coding sequence is TGTGCCAGCAGCCCGGGAATCCCCATCTATTTT. Residues: CASSPGIPIYF. The chain couples TRBV12-3 or TRBV12-4 to TRBJ2-2, with D tentatively TRBD2 (5 bases). This CDR3 has 11 amino acids.

J is TRBJ2-5 and V is TRBV5-1; no firm D call. The germline gives CDR1 SGHRS, CDR2 YFSETQ. Trimming pared 3 bases from V and 1 base from J, leaving 1 base between. This CDR3 has 11 amino acids. CDR3 nucleotides: TGCGCCAGCAGCTCCCAAGAGACCCAGTACTTC. It is translated as CASSSQETQYF.

This chain joins TRBV18 and TRBJ1-4; TRBD1 might be the D (6 bases). In germline, CDR1 is KGHSH, CDR2 LQKENI. V shed 0 bases and J shed 2 bases, with 10 bases lying between them. The length of the CDR3 is 16 residues. The CDR3 DNA sequence: TGTGCCAGCTCACCACCGGGGGCTACTACTAATGAAAAACTGTTTTTT. Residues: CASSPPGATTNEKLFF.

This clone was seen a handful of times. This chain joins TRBV7-2 and TRBJ1-2, with D tentatively TRBD1 (5 bases). Deletions cut 0 bases from V and 4 bases from J, with 6 bases between. The CDR3 runs to 13 residues. CDR1 is SGHTA and CDR2 is FQGNSA in the germline V gene. Here the CDR3 reads CASSLAGGYGYTF. The CDR3 bases are TGTGCCAGCAGCTTAGCTGGGGGCTATGGCTACACCTTC.

J is TRBJ1-1 and V is TRBV12-3 or TRBV12-4; TRBD1 matches 7 bases. The length of the CDR3 is 13 residues. J gave up 11 bases and V 2 bases, and 8 bases lay outside the gene matches. CDR3 amino acids: CASSLRGLSSAFF. The CDR3 coding sequence is TGTGCCAGCAGTTTAAGGGGGCTTAGTTCGGCTTTCTTT.

This clone appeared a few times. The chain joins TRBV7-2 to TRBJ2-1; 8 bases agree with TRBD1. Per germline, CDR1 SGHTA and CDR2 FQGNSA. The CDR3 runs to 15 residues. With V trimmed by 3 bases and J by 9 bases, 10 bases remained unmatched. The CDR3 sequence is CASSFLDRDEPEQFF. The CDR3 DNA reads TGTGCCAGCAGCTTTCTGGACAGGGATGAACCTGAGCAGTTCTTC.

This sequence joins TRBV7-3 and TRBJ2-5; D is perhaps TRBD1 (5 bases). CDR3 length equals 15 residues. Germline CDR1 is SGHTA and CDR2 is FQGTGA. V was clipped by 5 bases and J by 2 bases, with 15 bases between them. CDR3 region: CASSMAAAGQETQYF. In DNA form, the CDR3 reads TGTGCCAGCAGCATGGCGGCGGCAGGGCAAGAGACCCAGTACTTC. Supplemented by reference TRBV7-3 and TRBJ2-5, the full variable domain reads GAGVSQTPSNKVTEKGKYVELRCDPISGHTALYWYRQSLGQGPEFLIYFQGTGAADDSGLPNDRFFAVRPEGSVSTLKIQRTERGDSAVYLCASSMAAAGQETQYFGPGTRLLVL.

This chain uses TRBV13 with TRBJ2-2; D gene uncertain. Germline V gene sequence: CDR1 PRHDT, CDR2 FYEKMQ (reference sequence). V lost 1 base and J 1 base, leaving 7 bases between the germline ends. The CDR3 extends over 15 amino acids. CDR3 sequence (DNA): TGTGCCAGCAGCTTAGCGCCAGGGAACACCGGGGAGCTGTTTTTT. Its translation: CASSLAPGNTGELFF.

The CDR3 DNA reads as TGCGCCAGCAGCTTCCCTAGCGGGGGAGGAGATACGCAGTATTTT. Translating it yields CASSFPSGGGDTQYF. This rearrangement joins TRBV5-1 to TRBJ2-3; 10 bases match TRBD2. CDR3 size: 15 residues. CDR1 SGHRS and CDR2 YFSETQ come from the germline V gene. J gave up 5 bases and V 2 bases, and 5 bases lay outside the gene matches.

The chain joins TRBV5-1 to TRBJ1-2; D might be TRBD1 (5 bases). CDR1 is SGHRS and CDR2 is YFSETQ in the germline V gene. CDR3 length: 13 residues. Trimming pared 4 bases from V and 6 bases from J, leaving 13 bases between. CDR3 DNA sequence: TGCGCCAGCAGCCTCGGGGGTTCTAATGGCTACACCTTC. This codes for CASSLGGSNGYTF.

The chain combines TRBV5-4 with TRBJ1-2; possibly TRBD1 for D (5 bases). V gave up 2 bases and J gave up 5 bases, with 19 bases separating them. CDR1 SGHNT and CDR2 YYREEE come from the germline V gene (reference sequence). This CDR3 region has 16 residues. CDR3 amino acids: CASSFYWGDREYGYTF. CDR3 DNA sequence: TGTGCCAGCAGCTTTTATTGGGGGGATCGGGAGTATGGCTACACCTTC.

The rearrangement links TRBV6-5 to TRBJ1-2, with 7 bases matching TRBD1. This CDR3 has 13 amino acids. Trimming cost V 6 bases and J 2 bases; bases outside gene matches: 3. Germline V CDR1 and CDR2: MNHEY, SVGAGI. CDR3 amino acids: CASRMDRNYGYTF. The CDR3 bases are TGTGCCAGCAGAATGGACAGGAACTATGGCTACACCTTC.

The rearrangement joins TRBV14 to TRBJ1-6, with TRBD1 identical over 7 bases. Germline V CDR1 and CDR2: SGHDN, FVKESK. V lost 5 bases, J lost 6 bases, and 4 bases stayed unmatched. The CDR3 sequence is 14 residues long. DNA for the CDR3: TGTGCCAGCAGCAAGAACAGGGGTAATTCACCCCTCCACTTT. It translates to CASSKNRGNSPLHF.

V is TRBV7-2 and J is TRBJ1-1; D is uncertain. Trimming left V 5 bases short and J 0 bases short, with 7 bases between. The CDR3 extends over 13 amino acids. Per germline, CDR1 SGHTA and CDR2 FQGNSA. Written as DNA, the CDR3 is TGTGCCAGCAGCGCCACAGTGAACACTGAAGCTTTCTTT. Its protein product is CASSATVNTEAFF.

CDR3 amino acids: CASKLAGGRPFF. CDR3 in DNA: TGCGCCAGCAAACTAGCGGGAGGGCGGCCGTTCTTC. The chain has TRBV5-1 and TRBJ2-1; 13 bases line up with TRBD2. V lost 6 bases and J lost 15; bases outside the gene matches: 6. The germline V gene has CDR1 SGHRS and CDR2 YFSETQ. The CDR3 is made up of 12 amino acids. The full variable domain, its missing parts supplied by reference TRBV5-1 and TRBJ2-1, is KAGVTQTPRYLIKTRGQQVTLSCSPISGHRSVSWYQQTPGQGLQFLFEYFSETQRNKGNFPGRFSGRQFSNSRSEMNVSTLELGDSALYLCASKLAGGRPFFGPGTRLTVL.